These T cell receptor beta chains were read from a single sample in a study of technical replicates of blood from a handful of donors. Here immunoSEQ multiplex PCR was the method, and the copy in TCRdb shows in-frame clones only, minus some. The sample holds roughly 68,000 clones, around 91% seen once. Input material: T cells isolated from PBMCs. The receptors were sampled from a human donor in good health. CDR3s include the opening cysteine and the closing phenylalanine or tryptophan. Fields, in order: D gene, V gene, clone size, J gene, CDR3 DNA, CDR3 protein. A D gene is named only where the DNA matches it firmly. Part of the rows lack a size; the others show once, few, many or a class for expanded clones.

D gene: TRBD1; V gene: TRBV9; clone size: NA; J gene: TRBJ1-1; CDR3 DNA: TGTGCCAGCAGCGCCACGACAGGGGCTATTACTGAAGCTTTCTTT; CDR3 protein: CASSATTGAITEAFF
D gene: TRBD2; V gene: TRBV7-7; clone size: NA; J gene: TRBJ2-3; CDR3 DNA: TGTGCTAGCAGCCCCGGGACTAGCGGGGTCTTCACAGATACGCAGTATTTT; CDR3 protein: CASSPGTSGVFTDTQYF
D gene: NA; V gene: TRBV30; clone size: NA; J gene: TRBJ2-3; CDR3 DNA: TGTGCCTGGGCCCCCAATACTGCAGATACGCAGTATTTT; CDR3 protein: CAWAPNTADTQYF
D gene: NA; V gene: TRBV5-8; clone size: NA; J gene: TRBJ2-3; CDR3 DNA: TGTGCCAGCAGCTTGGGGTCCGGACTTGGCACAGATACGCAGTATTTT; CDR3 protein: CASSLGSGLGTDTQYF
D gene: NA; V gene: TRBV5-4; clone size: NA; J gene: TRBJ2-5; CDR3 DNA: TGTGCCAGCAGCTTGGGGCAGGCTGCTACGGTGACCCAGTACTTC; CDR3 protein: CASSLGQAATVTQYF
D gene: TRBD1; V gene: TRBV6-1; clone size: NA; J gene: TRBJ2-7; CDR3 DNA: TGTGCCAGCAAGGGCCCAGGGGGCGGCGAGCAGTACTTC; CDR3 protein: CASKGPGGGEQYF
D gene: NA; V gene: TRBV11-2; clone size: NA; J gene: TRBJ2-3; CDR3 DNA: TGTGCCAGCAGCTTCTTAGCGGGCACAGATACGCAGTATTTT; CDR3 protein: CASSFLAGTDTQYF
D gene: TRBD1; V gene: TRBV27; clone size: once; J gene: TRBJ2-7; CDR3 DNA: TGTGCCAGCGCAAGGACAGGGCTTGTATCCGAGCAGTACTTC; CDR3 protein: CASARTGLVSEQYF
D gene: TRBD1; V gene: TRBV19; clone size: NA; J gene: TRBJ2-7; CDR3 DNA: TGTGCCAGTAGTAGTCCGGGACAGGGGTACGAGCAGTACTTC; CDR3 protein: CASSSPGQGYEQYF
D gene: TRBD2; V gene: TRBV30; clone size: NA; J gene: TRBJ2-7; CDR3 DNA: TGTGCCTGGAGTGTAATAGGACTAGCGGGAGCCGAGCAGTACTTC; CDR3 protein: CAWSVIGLAGAEQYF
D gene: TRBD1; V gene: TRBV11-2; clone size: NA; J gene: TRBJ2-7; CDR3 DNA: TGTGCCAGCAGCCCACAGGGGACCTCCTACGAGCAGTACTTC; CDR3 protein: CASSPQGTSYEQYF
D gene: TRBD1; V gene: TRBV27; clone size: NA; J gene: TRBJ2-1; CDR3 DNA: TGTGCCAGCAGTTTAGACAGGGGTTCCCACAATGAGCAGTTCTTC; CDR3 protein: CASSLDRGSHNEQFF
D gene: TRBD1; V gene: TRBV2; clone size: NA; J gene: TRBJ2-1; CDR3 DNA: TGTGCCAGCAGTGAGTGGACAGGGGCCAATGAGCAGTTCTTC; CDR3 protein: CASSEWTGANEQFF
D gene: NA; V gene: TRBV6-4; clone size: NA; J gene: TRBJ2-2; CDR3 DNA: TGTGCCAGCAGTGGCGCAGCGGAGACGAACACCGGGGAGCTGTTTTTT; CDR3 protein: CASSGAAETNTGELFF
D gene: TRBD2; V gene: TRBV30; clone size: NA; J gene: TRBJ2-1; CDR3 DNA: TGTGCCTGGAGTGTACGTGTTAGCGGGAGGACTTCCTACAATGAGCAGTTCTTC; CDR3 protein: CAWSVRVSGRTSYNEQFF
D gene: TRBD1; V gene: TRBV6-6; clone size: NA; J gene: TRBJ1-3; CDR3 DNA: TGTGCCAGCAGTTACGGACCGGGACAGGGTTTATATTTT; CDR3 protein: CASSYGPGQGLYF
D gene: NA; V gene: TRBV5-6; clone size: NA; J gene: TRBJ1-3; CDR3 DNA: TGTGCGACCAGGGCGGAAGGGACTCACTCTGGAAACACCATATATTTT; CDR3 protein: CATRAEGTHSGNTIYF
D gene: NA; V gene: TRBV27; clone size: NA; J gene: TRBJ2-7; CDR3 DNA: TGTGCCAGCACCTTAATTGCGGGACGCAGAAACTACGAGCAGTACTTC; CDR3 protein: CASTLIAGRRNYEQYF
D gene: TRBD2; V gene: TRBV7-2; clone size: NA; J gene: TRBJ2-7; CDR3 DNA: TGTGCCAGCAGCTTCCGGGCGGGGGGAGAGCAGTACTTC; CDR3 protein: CASSFRAGGEQYF
D gene: NA; V gene: TRBV19; clone size: NA; J gene: TRBJ1-1; CDR3 DNA: TGTGCCAGTAGTATATTTCGGGGGGCAGACACTGAAGCTTTCTTT; CDR3 protein: CASSIFRGADTEAFF
D gene: NA; V gene: TRBV6-1; clone size: NA; J gene: TRBJ1-1; CDR3 DNA: TGTGCCAGCCTCCCCGGGACACCTAACACTGAAGCTTTCTTT; CDR3 protein: CASLPGTPNTEAFF
D gene: TRBD1; V gene: TRBV15; clone size: NA; J gene: TRBJ2-7; CDR3 DNA: TGTGCCACCAGCAGAGGAGGGGGCGCGCCAAGCTCCTACGAGCAGTACTTC; CDR3 protein: CATSRGGGAPSSYEQYF
D gene: TRBD2; V gene: TRBV4-1; clone size: NA; J gene: TRBJ2-2; CDR3 DNA: TGCGCCAGCAGCCAAGGACTAGCGGGATCGAACACCGGGGAGCTGTTTTTT; CDR3 protein: CASSQGLAGSNTGELFF
D gene: TRBD2; V gene: TRBV5-5; clone size: NA; J gene: TRBJ2-7; CDR3 DNA: TGTGCCAGCAGCCCCCCGGGACTAGCGGGAAGTGAGCAGTACTTC; CDR3 protein: CASSPPGLAGSEQYF
D gene: NA; V gene: TRBV4-3; clone size: once; J gene: TRBJ2-3; CDR3 DNA: TGCGCCAGCAGCCAAGAGGTAGCGGAAGCAGATACGCAGTATTTT; CDR3 protein: CASSQEVAEADTQYF
D gene: NA; V gene: TRBV10-3; clone size: NA; J gene: TRBJ2-7; CDR3 DNA: TGTGCCATCAGTGAGGAACAGGGCTCCTACGAGCAGTACTTC; CDR3 protein: CAISEEQGSYEQYF
D gene: NA; V gene: TRBV14; clone size: NA; J gene: TRBJ2-3; CDR3 DNA: TGTGCCAGCAGCCATTTCGGGGCAGATACGCAGTATTTT; CDR3 protein: CASSHFGADTQYF